Listed below are T cell receptor beta chains from one sample, sequenced in a study of molecular identifiers for immune sequencing clone quantification. TCRdb analysed the PCR reads with MiXCR anew, one entry per CDR3 protein. The sample lists a few hundred thousand distinct CDR3 sequences; 24% were seen once. Sequencing used naive CD8+ T cells from blood, with Jurkat cell RNA spiked in. Source of these receptors: a human donor in good health. Some libraries in this study had Jurkat cell RNA spiked in. Both conserved end residues are part of each CDR3. Fields, in order: V gene, J gene, CDR3 length, D gene, clone size, CDR3 DNA, CDR3 protein. D genes are given only for firm matches. Expanded clones are given a class, and other clones once, few, many or no size at all.

V gene: TRBV19
J gene: TRBJ2-7
CDR3 length: 15
D gene: NA
clone size: many
CDR3 DNA: TGTGCCAGTAGCCCCGGGGGACAGCCGCCCTACGAGCAGTACTTC
CDR3 protein: CASSPGGQPPYEQYF

V gene: TRBV19
J gene: TRBJ2-7
CDR3 length: 15
D gene: NA
clone size: many
CDR3 DNA: TGTGCCAGTAGTATAGATTCGAAGGACAGCTACGAGCAGTACTTC
CDR3 protein: CASSIDSKDSYEQYF

V gene: TRBV5-1
J gene: TRBJ2-3
CDR3 length: 13
D gene: NA
clone size: many
CDR3 DNA: TGCGCCAGCAGCTGGAAAAGCACAGATACGCAGTATTTT
CDR3 protein: CASSWKSTDTQYF

V gene: TRBV19
J gene: TRBJ2-4
CDR3 length: 16
D gene: TRBD1
clone size: many
CDR3 DNA: TGTGCCAGTAGTAACGGACAGGGGGCGGCCAAAAACATTCAGTACTTC
CDR3 protein: CASSNGQGAAKNIQYF

V gene: TRBV2
J gene: TRBJ1-1
CDR3 length: 12
D gene: NA
clone size: many
CDR3 DNA: TGTGCCAGGGAAGACAGACACACTGAAGCTTTCTTT
CDR3 protein: CAREDRHTEAFF

V gene: TRBV4-2
J gene: TRBJ2-7
CDR3 length: 15
D gene: NA
clone size: many
CDR3 DNA: TGTGCCAGCAGCCAATCCCGGGACACAACCTACGAGCAGTACTTC
CDR3 protein: CASSQSRDTTYEQYF

V gene: TRBV25-1
J gene: TRBJ1-1
CDR3 length: 14
D gene: NA
clone size: many
CDR3 DNA: TGTGCCAGCAGCCGGGAATGGGACTTAATTGAAGCTTTCTTT
CDR3 protein: CASSREWDLIEAFF

V gene: TRBV4-2
J gene: TRBJ2-3
CDR3 length: 17
D gene: NA
clone size: NA
CDR3 DNA: TGTGCCAGCAGCCAAGATCCAGGGGGAGGTAGCACAGATACGCAGTATTTT
CDR3 protein: CASSQDPGGGSTDTQYF

V gene: TRBV7-9
J gene: TRBJ2-1
CDR3 length: 13
D gene: NA
clone size: NA
CDR3 DNA: TGTGCCAGCAGCTTAGAACTAACGAATGAGCAGTTCTTC
CDR3 protein: CASSLELTNEQFF

V gene: TRBV5-5
J gene: TRBJ2-7
CDR3 length: 14
D gene: NA
clone size: few
CDR3 DNA: TGTGCCAGCAGCTTGGAACAGGTTCTCTACGAGCAGTACTTC
CDR3 protein: CASSLEQVLYEQYF

V gene: TRBV7-9
J gene: TRBJ2-2
CDR3 length: 14
D gene: NA
clone size: many
CDR3 DNA: TGTGCCAGCACCGCGCCGAGGTCTGCCGGGGAGCTGTTTTTT
CDR3 protein: CASTAPRSAGELFF

V gene: TRBV28
J gene: TRBJ1-1
CDR3 length: 17
D gene: TRBD1
clone size: NA
CDR3 DNA: TGTGCCAGCAGTTTAAGGTACAGGGGGTCCGTGAACACTGAAGCTTTCTTT
CDR3 protein: CASSLRYRGSVNTEAFF

V gene: TRBV19
J gene: TRBJ1-1
CDR3 length: 14
D gene: NA
clone size: NA
CDR3 DNA: TGTGCCAGTAGTCCTTCGACAGAGATCGCTGAAGCTTTCTTT
CDR3 protein: CASSPSTEIAEAFF

V gene: TRBV4-1
J gene: TRBJ2-7
CDR3 length: 16
D gene: TRBD2
clone size: NA
CDR3 DNA: TGCGCCAGCAGCCATGATGGAGGACTAGCTTCCTACGAGCAGTACTTC
CDR3 protein: CASSHDGGLASYEQYF

V gene: TRBV5-6
J gene: TRBJ1-1
CDR3 length: 14
D gene: NA
clone size: NA
CDR3 DNA: TGTGCCAGCAGCTTGGCCCAGGGTTATACTGAAGCTTTCTTT
CDR3 protein: CASSLAQGYTEAFF

V gene: TRBV3-2
J gene: TRBJ2-3
CDR3 length: 15
D gene: NA
clone size: few
CDR3 DNA: TGTGCCAGCAGCCCCCCGGTGAAAGGCACAGATACGCAGTATTTT
CDR3 protein: CASSPPVKGTDTQYF

V gene: TRBV11-1
J gene: TRBJ2-7
CDR3 length: 18
D gene: TRBD2
clone size: NA
CDR3 DNA: TGTGCCAGCAGGCTCGCGTCCGGGACTAGCGGGCCATTCTACGAGCAGTACTTC
CDR3 protein: CASRLASGTSGPFYEQYF

V gene: TRBV5-6
J gene: TRBJ2-2
CDR3 length: 12
D gene: NA
clone size: many
CDR3 DNA: TGTGCCAGCAGCTTGGGGGACTGGGAGCTGTTTTTT
CDR3 protein: CASSLGDWELFF

V gene: TRBV3-1
J gene: TRBJ2-7
CDR3 length: 14
D gene: TRBD2
clone size: NA
CDR3 DNA: TGTGCCAGCAGCCGAGCCGGACTAGCCGAAGAGCAGTACTTC
CDR3 protein: CASSRAGLAEEQYF

V gene: TRBV7-9
J gene: TRBJ2-2
CDR3 length: 15
D gene: NA
clone size: few
CDR3 DNA: TGTGCCAGCAGCTTCGAGGGGCTAGGCACCGGGGAGCTGTTTTTT
CDR3 protein: CASSFEGLGTGELFF

V gene: TRBV30
J gene: TRBJ2-3
CDR3 length: 14
D gene: TRBD2
clone size: many
CDR3 DNA: TGTGCCTGGAGTCCTAGCGGGGGCGCAGATACGCAGTATTTT
CDR3 protein: CAWSPSGGADTQYF

V gene: TRBV29-1
J gene: TRBJ2-3
CDR3 length: 10
D gene: NA
clone size: many
CDR3 DNA: TGCAGCGTTCTAGCAGATACGCAGTATTTT
CDR3 protein: CSVLADTQYF

V gene: TRBV20-1
J gene: TRBJ2-1
CDR3 length: 15
D gene: TRBD1
clone size: few
CDR3 DNA: TGCAGTGCAAAGAGGAACAGGGGGTCCTACAATGAGCAGTTCTTC
CDR3 protein: CSAKRNRGSYNEQFF

V gene: TRBV4-3
J gene: TRBJ2-7
CDR3 length: 14
D gene: NA
clone size: many
CDR3 DNA: TGCGCCAGCAGCCAAGATTTAACCCGCTACGAGCAGTACTTC
CDR3 protein: CASSQDLTRYEQYF

V gene: TRBV7-9
J gene: TRBJ2-3
CDR3 length: 15
D gene: NA
clone size: few
CDR3 DNA: TGTGCCAGCAGCACAGAGGGCGGGGGCACAGATACGCAGTATTTT
CDR3 protein: CASSTEGGGTDTQYF

V gene: TRBV29-1
J gene: TRBJ2-1
CDR3 length: 13
D gene: TRBD2
clone size: few
CDR3 DNA: TGCAGCGTTGCTAGCGGGACCTACAATGAGCAGTTCTTC
CDR3 protein: CSVASGTYNEQFF

V gene: TRBV6-5
J gene: TRBJ2-3
CDR3 length: 14
D gene: NA
clone size: few
CDR3 DNA: TGTGCCAGCAGTTACTCCAGGGGTGGAGATACGCAGTATTTT
CDR3 protein: CASSYSRGGDTQYF

V gene: TRBV7-9
J gene: TRBJ1-1
CDR3 length: 12
D gene: NA
clone size: NA
CDR3 DNA: TGTGCCAGCAGCTCAGGACGTTTTGAAGCTTTCTTT
CDR3 protein: CASSSGRFEAFF

V gene: TRBV29-1
J gene: TRBJ2-3
CDR3 length: 13
D gene: NA
clone size: few
CDR3 DNA: TGCAGCGTTGAAGAGGACTACACAGATACGCAGTATTTT
CDR3 protein: CSVEEDYTDTQYF

V gene: TRBV12-3/TRBV12-4
J gene: TRBJ2-1
CDR3 length: 13
D gene: NA
clone size: few
CDR3 DNA: TGTGCCAGCAGTGCTGGGGTTATTAGTGAGCAGTTCTTC
CDR3 protein: CASSAGVISEQFF

V gene: TRBV4-3
J gene: TRBJ2-7
CDR3 length: 14
D gene: NA
clone size: NA
CDR3 DNA: TGCACCAGCAGCCCGGGCCAGAGCTCCTACGAGCAGTACTTC
CDR3 protein: CTSSPGQSSYEQYF

V gene: TRBV24-1
J gene: TRBJ2-3
CDR3 length: 15
D gene: NA
clone size: many
CDR3 DNA: TGTGCCACCAGTGACGGGCGGGATCGTACAGATACGCAGTATTTT
CDR3 protein: CATSDGRDRTDTQYF

V gene: TRBV19
J gene: TRBJ2-7
CDR3 length: 14
D gene: TRBD1
clone size: NA
CDR3 DNA: TGTGCCAGTAGTCCTCAGGGGGCGGTCAACGAGCAGTACTTC
CDR3 protein: CASSPQGAVNEQYF

V gene: TRBV4-1
J gene: TRBJ1-3
CDR3 length: 15
D gene: NA
clone size: many
CDR3 DNA: TGCGCCAGCAGCCAAGATACGGGGTCTGGAAACACCATATATTTT
CDR3 protein: CASSQDTGSGNTIYF

V gene: TRBV20-1
J gene: TRBJ2-5
CDR3 length: 13
D gene: NA
clone size: few
CDR3 DNA: TGCAGTGCTCCCGACAGGACTCAAGAGACCCAGTACTTC
CDR3 protein: CSAPDRTQETQYF

V gene: TRBV7-6
J gene: TRBJ2-7
CDR3 length: 14
D gene: NA
clone size: few
CDR3 DNA: TGTGCCAGCAGCTTATCCGGCACAGGATACGAGCAGTACTTC
CDR3 protein: CASSLSGTGYEQYF

V gene: TRBV6-2/TRBV6-3
J gene: TRBJ2-1
CDR3 length: 15
D gene: NA
clone size: NA
CDR3 DNA: TGTGCCAGCAGTTACTCGAGGGTAGCAATGAATGAGCAGTTCTTC
CDR3 protein: CASSYSRVAMNEQFF

V gene: TRBV7-9
J gene: TRBJ2-7
CDR3 length: 16
D gene: TRBD2
clone size: NA
CDR3 DNA: TGTGCCAGCGGCTCGAGCGTAGCTAGCGGGGATTACGAGCAGTACTTC
CDR3 protein: CASGSSVASGDYEQYF

V gene: TRBV12-3/TRBV12-4
J gene: TRBJ2-6
CDR3 length: 18
D gene: NA
clone size: many
CDR3 DNA: TGTGCCAGCAGCTTGCCCCCCGGGTCGAGCTCTGGGGCCAACGTCCTGACTTTC
CDR3 protein: CASSLPPGSSSGANVLTF

V gene: TRBV12-3/TRBV12-4
J gene: TRBJ1-2
CDR3 length: 14
D gene: TRBD1
clone size: many
CDR3 DNA: TGTGCCAGCAGTTTAGAGGACAGGGGGCTGGGCTACACCTTC
CDR3 protein: CASSLEDRGLGYTF

V gene: TRBV12-5
J gene: TRBJ2-3
CDR3 length: 13
D gene: NA
clone size: many
CDR3 DNA: TGTGCTAGTGGTTTGGTCTACACAGATACGCAGTATTTT
CDR3 protein: CASGLVYTDTQYF

V gene: TRBV6-2/TRBV6-3
J gene: TRBJ1-1
CDR3 length: 12
D gene: NA
clone size: many
CDR3 DNA: TGTGCCAGCAGATTTCCCCCGGTTGAAGCTTTCTTT
CDR3 protein: CASRFPPVEAFF

V gene: TRBV27
J gene: TRBJ1-1
CDR3 length: 13
D gene: NA
clone size: once
CDR3 DNA: TGTCCCAGCAGCCCACGGGGAGGAACTGAAGCTTTCTTT
CDR3 protein: CPSSPRGGTEAFF

V gene: TRBV29-1
J gene: TRBJ2-7
CDR3 length: 11
D gene: NA
clone size: NA
CDR3 DNA: TGCAGCGTTACGGACAGCTACGAGCAGTACTTC
CDR3 protein: CSVTDSYEQYF

V gene: TRBV27
J gene: TRBJ2-3
CDR3 length: 12
D gene: NA
clone size: many
CDR3 DNA: TGTGCCAGCAGTTCCTTAGCGGATACGCAGTATTTT
CDR3 protein: CASSSLADTQYF

V gene: TRBV29-1
J gene: TRBJ2-5
CDR3 length: 15
D gene: NA
clone size: NA
CDR3 DNA: TGCAGCGTTGAGGTCCTAGCCTATATCCAAGAGACCCAGTACTTC
CDR3 protein: CSVEVLAYIQETQYF

V gene: TRBV7-9
J gene: TRBJ1-1
CDR3 length: 11
D gene: NA
clone size: many
CDR3 DNA: TGTGCCAGCAGGGCTAACACTGAAGCTTTCTTT
CDR3 protein: CASRANTEAFF

V gene: TRBV6-2/TRBV6-3
J gene: TRBJ2-4
CDR3 length: 14
D gene: NA
clone size: many
CDR3 DNA: TGTGCCACCTCGATCGCTACGTTCCTCGACATTCAGTACTTC
CDR3 protein: CATSIATFLDIQYF